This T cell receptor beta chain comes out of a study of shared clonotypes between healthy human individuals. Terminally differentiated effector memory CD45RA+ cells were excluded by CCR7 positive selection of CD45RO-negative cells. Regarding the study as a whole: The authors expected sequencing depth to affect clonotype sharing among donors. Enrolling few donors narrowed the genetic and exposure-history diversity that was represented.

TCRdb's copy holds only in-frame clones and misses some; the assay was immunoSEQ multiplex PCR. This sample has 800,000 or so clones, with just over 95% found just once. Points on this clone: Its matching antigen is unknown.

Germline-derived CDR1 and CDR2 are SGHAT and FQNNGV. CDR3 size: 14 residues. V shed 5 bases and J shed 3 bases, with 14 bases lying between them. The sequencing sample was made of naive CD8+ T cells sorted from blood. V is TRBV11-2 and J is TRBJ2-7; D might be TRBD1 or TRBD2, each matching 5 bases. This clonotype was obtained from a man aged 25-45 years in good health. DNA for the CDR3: TGTGCCAGCAGCCCCGAATTTGGGGGCTACGAGCAGTACTTC. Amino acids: CASSPEFGGYEQYF.